A selection of T cell receptor beta chains follows, all from one sample in a study of cytomegalovirus exposure and HLA in healthy donors. The protocol was immunoSEQ multiplex PCR, while the TCRdb copy is restricted to in-frame clones and leaves out a portion. Counted here are fewer than 70,000 clones, roughly 80% occurring once; the ten biggest clones make up 3% to 4.5%. The sequenced sample consisted of PBMCs. These receptors originate from a woman in her forties in good health and CMV-seronegative. Both conserved end residues are part of each CDR3. D genes are given only for firm matches. Not every row has a clone size; where given, it reads once, few, many or a size class.

D,V,J,size,DNA,CDR3
NA,TRBV4-3,TRBJ1-3,NA,TGCGCCAGCAGCCAAGATGGAGTGTTGAGCTCTGGAAACACCATATATTTT,CASSQDGVLSSGNTIYF
NA,TRBV27,TRBJ2-3,NA,TGTGCCAGCACCAGCGCTATCACAGATACGCAGTATTTT,CASTSAITDTQYF
NA,TRBV28,TRBJ2-5,few,TGTGCCAGCAGTCGGAGCCCCAGGGGCCCAGGCTATCGGAGAGAGACCCAGTACTTC,CASSRSPRGPGYRRETQYF
TRBD1,TRBV29-1,TRBJ2-7,NA,TGCAGCGTTGCCCGGGACAGGGACCACGAGCAGTACTTC,CSVARDRDHEQYF
TRBD1,TRBV18,TRBJ2-7,NA,TGTGCCAGCTCACCTCCGACAGGGGGGAGATACGAGCAGTACTTC,CASSPPTGGRYEQYF
TRBD2,TRBV10-3,TRBJ2-7,NA,TGTGCCATCAGTGAGTCTGGGGGGGACGCAGGTCGGGGGAACGAGCAGTACTTC,CAISESGGDAGRGNEQYF
NA,TRBV29-1,TRBJ1-2,NA,TGCAGCGTTGAAGATCGGCAGGTCGGCGGCTACACCTTC,CSVEDRQVGGYTF
TRBD2,TRBV11-2,TRBJ2-2,NA,TGTGCCAGCAGCTCTTCCGGGACTAGCACCGGGGAGCTGTTTTTT,CASSSSGTSTGELFF
TRBD2,TRBV7-9,TRBJ2-3,NA,TGTGCCAGCAGCCGAGTGACCGGGACTAGCGGGTATTTT,CASSRVTGTSGYF
NA,TRBV4-1,TRBJ1-1,NA,TGCGCCAGCAGCCTCCTACAGTTCATGAACACTGAAGCTTTCTTT,CASSLLQFMNTEAFF
TRBD2,TRBV9,TRBJ2-7,NA,TGTGCCAGCAACCGGGAGGGGGAACACGAGCAGTACTTC,CASNREGEHEQYF
NA,TRBV7-9,TRBJ1-2,NA,TGTTCCAGGAAAGCCTATGGCTACACCTTC,CSRKAYGYTF
NA,TRBV28,TRBJ1-5,NA,TGTGCCAGCACATTGCTCGGGGTTGTCAATCAGCCCCAGCATTTT,CASTLLGVVNQPQHF
TRBD1,TRBV30,TRBJ2-1,medium-sized,TGTGCCTGGAGTAGCGGACAGGGTGTGAGTGAGCAGTTCTTC,CAWSSGQGVSEQFF
NA,TRBV29-1,TRBJ1-2,NA,TGCAGCGTGAATATCGACAGGACCTATGGCTACACCTTC,CSVNIDRTYGYTF
TRBD2,TRBV7-2,TRBJ2-1,NA,TGTGCCAGCAGCTTAATTTTCCGGGACTACTACTACAATGAGCAGTTCTTC,CASSLIFRDYYYNEQFF
TRBD2,TRBV5-1,TRBJ2-3,NA,TGCGCCAGCAGCTTGACTCTAGCGGGAGGGCGAGATACGCAGTATTTT,CASSLTLAGGRDTQYF
TRBD1,TRBV6-6,TRBJ2-2,NA,TGTGCCAGCAGTTCCAGGGGGCAGATCGGGGAGCTGTTTTTT,CASSSRGQIGELFF
NA,TRBV7-9,TRBJ1-3,NA,TGTGCCAGCAGCTCCCCGGACATCGGAAACACCATATATTTT,CASSSPDIGNTIYF
NA,TRBV5-1,TRBJ1-2,NA,TGCGCCAGCAGCTCCCAGACAGAAGCTAACTATGGCTACACCTTC,CASSSQTEANYGYTF
TRBD1,TRBV19,TRBJ2-1,NA,TGTGCCAGTAGTACCGGGACAGGAGGATATGAGCAGTTCTTC,CASSTGTGGYEQFF
TRBD1,TRBV11-2,TRBJ2-6,NA,TGTGCCAGCAGAGTCCGGGACAGGGTCTCTGGGGCCAACGTCCTGACTTTC,CASRVRDRVSGANVLTF
TRBD1,TRBV5-1,TRBJ2-1,NA,TGCGCCAGCAGCTTGGAAGGACAGGGGGGCAATGAGCAGTTCTTC,CASSLEGQGGNEQFF
NA,TRBV4-1,TRBJ2-3,NA,TGCGCCAGCAGCCAAGATCTAGCTGTAAGGACAGATACGCAGTATTTT,CASSQDLAVRTDTQYF
NA,TRBV29-1,TRBJ1-2,NA,TGCAGCGTTGAAGATCGGACACTCAACGATGGCTACACCTTC,CSVEDRTLNDGYTF
TRBD2,TRBV14,TRBJ2-7,NA,TGTGCCAGCAGCCAAGACTCTGGACTAGCCCGTCAGGAGCAGTACTTC,CASSQDSGLARQEQYF
NA,TRBV7-8,TRBJ2-1,NA,TGTGCCAGCAGCCTCCCCTTGGGCGCTGTCCAATCGGCCTACAATGAGCAGTTCTTC,CASSLPLGAVQSAYNEQFF
NA,TRBV7-2,TRBJ2-7,NA,TGTGCCAGCAGCCCCGAGGAGGGGGCGCGCGAGCAGTACTTC,CASSPEEGAREQYF
TRBD2,TRBV29-1,TRBJ2-1,NA,TGCAGCGTTGTGGTCACTAGCGGGAGGGCCGGTGAGCAGTTCTTC,CSVVVTSGRAGEQFF
TRBD1,TRBV10-3,TRBJ2-3,NA,TGTGCCATCAGCCACGGACAGGCAGATACGCAGTATTTT,CAISHGQADTQYF